Listed below are T cell receptor beta chains from one sample, sequenced in a study of regulatory T cells in long-lasting Graves disease. TCRdb re-called the multiplex PCR reads with MiXCR, one entry per CDR3 protein. Of hundreds of thousands of distinct CDR3 sequences in the sample, roughly a fifth were seen once. Source: peripheral blood mononuclear cells (PBMCs), taken when the disease was refractory, from a patient treated with antithyroid drugs. The receptor set was obtained from a female donor with Graves disease. The CDR3 runs from the conserved cysteine through the conserved F or W. The D gene is left open where the match is weak. Only part of the rows carry a size: once, few, many, or a class if the clone is expanded.

clone_size	d_call	v_call	j_call	cdr3_nt	cdr3_aa
.	.	TRBV14	TRBJ1-1	TGTGCCAGCAGCCAAGTCAGGGCAGCGACTGAAGCTTTCTTT	CASSQVRAATEAFF
few	.	TRBV20-1	TRBJ2-6	TGCAGTGCTTTCAGAAGCAGGAGCATCTCTGGGGCCAACGTCCTGACTTTC	CSAFRSRSISGANVLTF
few	TRBD1	TRBV15	TRBJ1-3	TGTGCCACCAGCGGCCGGGACAGGGGGCAAGGAAACACCATATATTTT	CATSGRDRGQGNTIYF
many	.	TRBV12-3/TRBV12-4	TRBJ1-5	TGTGCCAGCAGTTCCTCCGGCCGGGACAATCAGCCCCAGCATTTT	CASSSSGRDNQPQHF
few	.	TRBV12-5	TRBJ2-7	TGTGCTAGTGGTTTGGGGGTTGACTACGAGCAGTACTTC	CASGLGVDYEQYF
many	.	TRBV28	TRBJ1-1	TGTGCCAGCAGTTTATTAGGTTTCATGAACACTGAAGCTTTCTTT	CASSLLGFMNTEAFF
many	TRBD1	TRBV27	TRBJ1-5	TGTGCCAGCAGTTTACCGACAGGGCCGGATAGCAATCAGCCCCAGCATTTT	CASSLPTGPDSNQPQHF
many	TRBD2	TRBV11-2	TRBJ2-1	TGTGCCAGCAGCTTAGATCGCGGGGGAAGGTACAATGAGCAGTTCTTC	CASSLDRGGRYNEQFF
.	.	TRBV5-1	TRBJ2-7	TGCGCCAGCAGCCCGACCCCGAGGGACAAATCCTACGAGCAGTACTTC	CASSPTPRDKSYEQYF
.	TRBD2	TRBV7-6	TRBJ2-1	TGTGCCAGCAGCGGACCCGGGACTAGCGGTAACCCGCACAATGAGCAGTTCTTC	CASSGPGTSGNPHNEQFF
.	.	TRBV28	TRBJ1-3	TGTGCCAGCAGTTTATGGGGCAGGGGACGTGGAAACACCATATATTTT	CASSLWGRGRGNTIYF